Judged by abundance, the clone carrying this T cell receptor (beta chain) is large. What it binds is not known. The sorted Tregs were CD4+CD25+CD127-/low cells. Findings and limits, study-wide: Tumor Treg TCRs overlapped most with tumor naive CD4+ cells. Tumor memory CD4+ T cell TCR gene usage clustered with blood and lymph node memory CD4+ cells and lymph node naive CD4+ cells.

MiXCR was run by TCRdb on the multiplex PCR reads, yielding one entry per CDR3 protein. The table lists roughly 820 distinct CDR3 sequences, around 24% of them singletons. The source material was Tregs sorted from blood. The source is a female donor with breast cancer.

The chain's CDR3 is CASTQNVDGYTF. DNA for the CDR3: TGTGCCAGCACTCAAAACGTGGACGGCTACACCTTC. V is TRBV12-3 or TRBV12-4 and J is TRBJ1-2; no firm D call. V dropped 7 bases and J dropped 8 bases, with 14 bases sitting between them. The CDR3 covers 12 residues.